This T cell receptor (beta chain) was sequenced in a study of blood T cell repertoires in COVID-19. On the study more broadly: In each case, the material was cDNA or gDNA derived from T cells, B-cell-depleted T cells, or PBMCs.

Some clones are missing from TCRdb's copy, which holds only in-frame ones; the method was immunoSEQ multiplex PCR. The sample records about 360,000 clones, more than 75% being singletons. Sequenced material: peripheral blood. This receptor was identified in a human donor in a cohort sampled during active COVID-19.

The CDR3 protein is CASSPQGVNGYTF. CDR3 DNA: TGTGCCAGCAGCCCCCAGGGGGTGAATGGCTACACCTTC. The rearrangement links TRBV5-6 to TRBJ1-2; 7 nucleotides match TRBD1. This CDR3 region has 13 residues. V dropped 4 bases and J dropped 6; count of bases not matched to a gene: 6. The germline V gene has CDR1 SGHDT and CDR2 YYEEEE. The full variable domain, its missing parts supplied by reference TRBV5-6 and TRBJ1-2, is DAGVTQSPTHLIKTRGQQVTLRCSPKSGHDTVSWYQQALGQGPQFIFQYYEEEERQRGNFPDRFSGHQFPNYSSELNVNALLLGDSALYLCASSPQGVNGYTFGSGTRLTVV.